This entry lists 10 T cell receptor beta chains sequenced from one sample in a study of T cells after yellow fever vaccination. TCRdb re-called the 5' RACE reads through MiXCR, storing one row per CDR3 protein. The profile shows fewer than 350,000 distinct CDR3 sequences, approximately 4% of them singletons. The sample here was PBMCs, taken 15 days after the yellow fever booster vaccination. Receptors originate from a man aged 18 to 29 who received the YFV17D yellow fever vaccine.

A few counts support this clonotype. This chain uses TRBV3-1 with TRBJ2-2, with a tentative D call TRBD1 (6 bases). Deletions cut 3 bases from V and 0 bases from J, with 11 bases between. The CDR3 is made up of 16 amino acids. Germline values: CDR1 LGHDT, CDR2 YNNKEL (reference sequence). DNA of the CDR3: TGTGCCAGCAGCCACTCACAGGGCGCGAACACCGGGGAGCTGTTTTTT. Protein: CASSHSQGANTGELFF.

There are many counts of this clonotype. The CDR3 DNA is TGCAGCGTTGCCAGCGGAAGCTCCTACAATGAGCAGTTCTTC. Protein product: CSVASGSSYNEQFF. The chain recombines TRBV29-1 with TRBJ2-1; TRBD2 might be the D (5 bases). V lost 4 bases and J lost 0, with 10 bases in between. This CDR3 spans 14 amino acids. Per the germline V gene, CDR1 is SQVTM and CDR2 is ANQGSEA.

The chain uses TRBV12-3 or TRBV12-4 and TRBJ2-3; TRBD2 matches 14 bases. The length of the CDR3 is 15 residues. V lost 6 bases, J lost 4 bases, and 3 bases stayed unmatched. The CDR3 is CASRLTSGGADTQYF. DNA for the CDR3: TGTGCCAGCAGGTTGACTAGCGGGGGGGCAGATACGCAGTATTTT.

This clonotype was counted many times. The V gene is TRBV12-3 or TRBV12-4, the J gene TRBJ2-7, with no clear D. Between the trimmed V and J ends, which lost 5 bases and 2 bases, there was a span of 7 bases. This CDR3 is built from 12 residues. The CDR3 protein is CASSTRAYEQYF. CDR3 DNA: TGTGCCAGCAGTACACGGGCCTACGAGCAGTACTTC.

This clonotype was detected a few times. The rearrangement uses TRBV20-1 and TRBJ1-6; maybe TRBD1 (6 bases). The germline CDR1 and CDR2 sequences are DFQATT and SNEGSKA (reference sequence). The CDR3 has 14 residues. Deletions cut 0 bases from V and 8 bases from J, with 11 bases between. CDR3 nucleotides: TGCAGTGCTAGAGATCGTAGGGGGTATTCACCCCTCCACTTT. It yields the protein CSARDRRGYSPLHF.

This clonotype showed up just a few times. The gene calls are TRBV20-1 and TRBJ2-3, with a tentative D call TRBD2 (6 bases). CDR3 length: 12 residues. Germline V lookup: CDR1 DFQATT, CDR2 SNEGSKA (reference sequence). The ends were cut back, 3 bases at V and 8 bases at J, with 12 bases in the middle. As DNA, the CDR3 is TGCAGTGCTAGCCCCAACGGGGGTACGCAGTATTTT. Translating gives CSASPNGGTQYF.

The chain has TRBV7-2 and TRBJ2-5; weak D call: TRBD2 (6 bases). Trimming pared 4 bases from V and 2 bases from J, leaving 8 bases between. The CDR3 consists of 13 residues. Germline lookup yields CDR1 SGHTA and CDR2 FQGNSA. The CDR3 DNA sequence: TGTGCCAGCAGCTCTAGCGCTCAAGAGACCCAGTACTTC. It yields the protein CASSSSAQETQYF.

This clonotype was seen a handful of times. CDR3 amino acids: CSVDYRDRGWNTEAFF. For the CDR3, the DNA is TGCAGCGTTGATTACCGGGACAGGGGGTGGAACACTGAAGCTTTCTTT. The rearrangement links TRBV29-1 to TRBJ1-1; 11 bases map to TRBD1. Trimming took 3 bases from V and 1 from J; bases not matched to a gene: 7. CDR1 is SQVTM, CDR2 ANQGSEA, per germline. This CDR3 contains 16 residues.

The chain joins TRBV15 to TRBJ1-1, with a tentative D call TRBD1 (6 bases). The CDR3 runs 13 residues. Germline values: CDR1 LNHNV, CDR2 YYDKDF (reference sequence). V lost 2 bases to trimming and J lost 5 bases, with 9 bases between them. The CDR3 bases are TGTGCCACCAGCAGAAACGGACAGACTGAAGCTTTCTTT. It encodes CATSRNGQTEAFF.

This clonotype was detected a few times. The chain employs TRBV5-1 and TRBJ2-3; TRBD2 matches 9 bases. V gave up 0 bases and J gave up 5 bases; unmatched junction bases: 4. This CDR3 is 15 amino acids long. Germline CDR1 reads SGHRS; CDR2 reads YFSETQ. As DNA, the CDR3 is TGCGCCAGCAGCTTGGGCGGGGGGGATGGAGATACGCAGTATTTT. Its protein is CASSLGGGDGDTQYF. The full variable domain, its missing parts supplied by reference TRBV5-1 and TRBJ2-3, is KAGVTQTPRYLIKTRGQQVTLSCSPISGHRSVSWYQQTPGQGLQFLFEYFSETQRNKGNFPGRFSGRQFSNSRSEMNVSTLELGDSALYLCASSLGGGDGDTQYFGPGTRLTVL.